The rows below give T cell receptor beta chains drawn from one sample of a study of cytomegalovirus exposure and HLA in healthy donors. TCRdb keeps only in-frame clones here, not all; method: immunoSEQ multiplex PCR. The table has 55,000 to 80,000 clones, around 80% seen once. Sample: PBMCs. The receptors come from a woman aged 25 to 39 in good health and CMV-seropositive. Both conserved end residues are part of each CDR3. D genes are given only for firm matches. Size is omitted from some rows. Given values are once, few, many or a class for expanded clones.

V gene: TRBV2; D gene: TRBD1; J gene: TRBJ2-1; clone size: .; CDR3 DNA: TGTGCCAGCAGACCAGGACAGGGAGGCTACAATGAGCAGTTCTTC; CDR3 protein: CASRPGQGGYNEQFF
V gene: TRBV10-2; D gene: .; J gene: TRBJ1-1; clone size: .; CDR3 DNA: TGCGCCAGCGAGCCGGACATGAACACTGAAGCTTTCTTT; CDR3 protein: CASEPDMNTEAFF
V gene: TRBV6-1; D gene: TRBD1; J gene: TRBJ2-2; clone size: .; CDR3 DNA: TGTGCCAGCAGTGGCCGACAGGGGATGAACACCGGGGAGCTGTTTTTT; CDR3 protein: CASSGRQGMNTGELFF
V gene: TRBV27; D gene: .; J gene: TRBJ2-7; clone size: .; CDR3 DNA: TGTGCCAGCAAGCGGGCTTCGGAGCAGTACTTC; CDR3 protein: CASKRASEQYF
V gene: TRBV7-3; D gene: .; J gene: TRBJ2-1; clone size: .; CDR3 DNA: TGTGCCAGCAGCGAGGACAGCGTTAGGCACAATGAGCAGTTCTTC; CDR3 protein: CASSEDSVRHNEQFF
V gene: TRBV5-8; D gene: TRBD1; J gene: TRBJ2-7; clone size: .; CDR3 DNA: TGTGCCAGCAGCCGGAATACAGGGGGCTACGAGCAGTACTTC; CDR3 protein: CASSRNTGGYEQYF
V gene: TRBV15; D gene: TRBD2; J gene: TRBJ2-1; clone size: .; CDR3 DNA: TGTGCCACCAGCAGAGGGTATGCACTAGCGGGGGGATACAATGAGCAGTTCTTC; CDR3 protein: CATSRGYALAGGYNEQFF
V gene: TRBV5-1; D gene: TRBD1; J gene: TRBJ1-1; clone size: once; CDR3 DNA: TGCGCCAGCAGCCCGGAACTGACAGGGGGGAACACTGAAGCTTTCTTT; CDR3 protein: CASSPELTGGNTEAFF
V gene: TRBV20-1; D gene: TRBD1; J gene: TRBJ2-1; clone size: .; CDR3 DNA: TGCAGTGGTACAGGACAGGATGAGCAGTTCTTC; CDR3 protein: CSGTGQDEQFF
V gene: TRBV4-2; D gene: TRBD1; J gene: TRBJ1-3; clone size: .; CDR3 DNA: TGTGCCAGCAGCCAGACAGGGACTGGAAACACCATATATTTT; CDR3 protein: CASSQTGTGNTIYF
V gene: TRBV5-1; D gene: TRBD2; J gene: TRBJ2-6; clone size: .; CDR3 DNA: TGCGCCAGCAGAGATACTAGCGGGAGGGCCGCTGGGGCCAACGTCCTGACTTTC; CDR3 protein: CASRDTSGRAAGANVLTF
V gene: TRBV5-1; D gene: .; J gene: TRBJ2-3; clone size: once; CDR3 DNA: TGCGCCAGCAGCTTGGCCGGGGGCACAGATACGCAGTATTTT; CDR3 protein: CASSLAGGTDTQYF
V gene: TRBV7-9; D gene: TRBD1; J gene: TRBJ1-1; clone size: .; CDR3 DNA: TGTGCCAGCAGCCCGCAGACAGGGGGGAACACTGAAGCTTTCTTT; CDR3 protein: CASSPQTGGNTEAFF
V gene: TRBV7-2; D gene: TRBD1; J gene: TRBJ1-1; clone size: once; CDR3 DNA: TGTGCCTGCAGCAAACAGGGGTTGAACACTGAAGCTTTCTTT; CDR3 protein: CACSKQGLNTEAFF
V gene: TRBV14; D gene: .; J gene: TRBJ2-3; clone size: .; CDR3 DNA: TGTGCCAGCAGCCAGGGACTCTATTCGCAGTATTTT; CDR3 protein: CASSQGLYSQYF
V gene: TRBV27; D gene: TRBD1; J gene: TRBJ2-7; clone size: .; CDR3 DNA: TGTGCCAGCAGTCCCCGGACAGGGCCTACCTACGAGCAGTACTTC; CDR3 protein: CASSPRTGPTYEQYF